The text below deals with one TCR beta chain. What it recognizes is unknown. Measured with immunoSEQ multiplex PCR; TCRdb has only the in-frame clones, and not every one. Altogether some 44,000 clones are present, about three quarters being singletons, with the ten largest covering around 0.6%. This sample was taken from a study of memory CD4+ T cells and cytomegalovirus serostatus. Looking at the study overall: Of the healthy Belgian adults, several were CMV seropositive and 24 seronegative.

This CDR3 region has 13 residues. Germline loops: CDR1 MDHEN, CDR2 SYDVKM. V trimming: 2 bases; J trimming: 9 bases; junction bases outside the gene matches: 2. Overall study results and limits: CD4+ memory repertoires contained about 40% of the roughly 150 reported CMV TCRbeta sequences.

Single viable CD3+CD4+CD8-CD45RO+ cells were sorted as the memory CD4+ T cells. Serum IgG to CMV pp150, pp28, p38 and p52 defined serostatus. The chain couples TRBV28 to TRBJ2-2; 8 bases agree with TRBD1. The sample consisted of memory CD4+ T cells from blood. This sequence was found in an adult in good health and CMV-seronegative. The CDR3 here is CASSLAGGRELFF. The CDR3 DNA sequence: TGTGCCAGCAGTTTAGCAGGGGGCAGGGAGCTGTTTTTT. Full variable domain (missing parts from reference TRBV28 and TRBJ2-2): DVKVTQSSRYLVKRTGEKVFLECVQDMDHENMFWYRQDPGLGLRLIYFSYDVKMKEKGDIPEGYSVSREKKERFSLILESASTNQTSMYLCASSLAGGRELFFGEGSRLTVL.